Below are 27 T cell receptor beta chains sequenced from a single sample in a study of blood T cell repertoires in COVID-19. Using immunoSEQ multiplex PCR, the repertoire was profiled, and TCRdb retains in-frame clones only, with some absent. Of about 140,000 clones listed, 70% to 85% are singletons. The sequencing sample was made of peripheral blood. The source of these receptors is a woman older than 75 in a cohort sampled during active or convalescent COVID-19.

The gene calls are TRBV5-5 and TRBJ2-6, with 12 bases lining up with TRBD1. Germline V gene data show CDR1 as SGHKS and CDR2 as YYEKEE (reference sequence). This CDR3 comprises 17 residues. With 2 bases clipped from V and 3 bases from J, the junction kept 3 bases outside the gene matches. The CDR3 sequence: CASSFGTGGVGANVLTF. DNA of the CDR3: TGTGCCAGCAGCTTCGGGACAGGGGGCGTTGGGGCCAACGTCCTGACTTTC. Using reference TRBV5-5 and TRBJ2-6 for the parts outside the CDR3, the full variable domain is DAGVTQSPTHLIKTRGQQVTLRCSPISGHKSVSWYQQVLGQGPQFIFQYYEKEERGRGNFPDRFSARQFPNYSSELNVNALLLGDSALYLCASSFGTGGVGANVLTFGAGSRLTVL.

The rearrangement uses TRBV19 and TRBJ1-6; 8 nucleotides agree with TRBD1. The CDR3 totals 14 residues. J gave up 10 bases and V 3 bases, and 5 bases lay outside the gene matches. CDR1 and CDR2 (germline): LNHDA, SQIVND (reference sequence). This CDR3 is CASSIQGARSPLHF. The CDR3 DNA reads as TGTGCCAGTAGTATTCAGGGGGCCAGATCACCCCTCCACTTT.

This clone was observed once. The CDR3 DNA sequence: TGCGCCAGCAGCCCGTCGAGCCGGGAGACCCAGTACTTC. The encoded protein is CASSPSSRETQYF. The chain uses TRBV5-1 and TRBJ2-5; no clear D gene. Germline V CDR1 and CDR2: SGHRS, YFSETQ. This CDR3 is built from 13 residues. V was shortened by 4 bases and J by 5 bases, with 12 bases between the two germline ends.

J is TRBJ2-5 and V is TRBV11-2, with 7 bases lining up with TRBD1. This CDR3 has 15 residues. The germline V gene has CDR1 SGHAT and CDR2 FQNNGV. V lost 1 base and J lost 5; bases outside the gene matches: 7. The CDR3 DNA follows: TGTGCCAGCAGCTTAGGGGACAGTCTTTGGGAGACCCAGTACTTC. Its translation is CASSLGDSLWETQYF.

J is TRBJ1-5 and V is TRBV19; D is unresolved. The CDR3 has 13 residues. Per germline, CDR1 LNHDA and CDR2 SQIVND (reference sequence). Between the trimmed V and J ends, which lost 6 bases and 4 bases, there was a span of 10 bases. CDR3 in amino acids: CASRGRKNQPQHF. The CDR3 DNA follows: TGTGCCAGTAGGGGCAGAAAGAATCAGCCCCAGCATTTT.

The chain combines TRBV2 with TRBJ2-7; 11 bases are a match to TRBD1. Germline assignment: CDR1 SNHLY and CDR2 FYNNEI. J gave up 7 bases and V 3 bases, and 8 bases lay outside the gene matches. The CDR3 extends over 15 amino acids. Here the CDR3 reads CASSEVGQGAWEQYF. CDR3 nucleotides: TGTGCCAGCAGTGAGGTCGGACAGGGGGCTTGGGAGCAGTACTTC. The complete variable domain, with remaining parts taken from reference TRBV2 and TRBJ2-7, reads EPEVTQTPSHQVTQMGQEVILRCVPISNHLYFYWYRQILGQKVEFLVSFYNNEISEKSEIFDDQFSVERPDGSNFTLKIRSTKLEDSAMYFCASSEVGQGAWEQYFGPGTRLTVT.

A few counts support this clone. The chain links TRBV7-9 to TRBJ2-3; 7 bases are a match to TRBD2. J was trimmed by 4 bases and V by 7 bases; bases with no gene match: 14. CDR3 length: 16 amino acids. In germline, CDR1 is SEHNR, CDR2 FQNEAQ (reference sequence). CDR3: CASTSLVSAGADTQYF. As DNA, the CDR3 is TGTGCCAGCACGAGCTTGGTGTCTGCGGGAGCAGATACGCAGTATTTT.

This clone was found a few times. The chain combines TRBV7-3 with TRBJ2-1; tentatively, D is TRBD1 (7 bases). CDR3 length: 16 residues. Per the germline V gene, CDR1 is SGHTA and CDR2 is FQGTGA. Trimming stripped 5 bases from V and 3 bases from J, with 17 bases between. In DNA, the CDR3 is TGTGCCAGCAGCCCCTCCGCGGGACAGTACTACAATGAGCAGTTCTTC. The encoded protein is CASSPSAGQYYNEQFF.

The chain combines TRBV6-5 with TRBJ2-1; 7 bases match TRBD1. Trimming removed 6 bases from V and 0 bases from J; junction bases left unmatched: 5. Germline assignment: CDR1 MNHEY and CDR2 SVGAGI. The CDR3 sequence is 15 residues long. The CDR3 loop reads CASRKGDSSYNEQFF. CDR3 nucleotides: TGTGCCAGCAGGAAAGGGGACAGCTCCTACAATGAGCAGTTCTTC.

The J gene is TRBJ2-3, the V gene TRBV11-3, with TRBD2 identical over 9 bases. Germline trimming cut 5 bases from V and 1 base from J; bases unmatched to any gene: 4. This CDR3 region has 15 residues. Germline V gives CDR1 SGHNT, CDR2 YENEEA. The CDR3 loop reads CASSHRTSGTDTQYF. DNA for the CDR3: TGTGCCAGCAGCCACCGGACTAGCGGCACAGATACGCAGTATTTT.

This clone was found once. The chain joins TRBV3-1 (or the pseudogene TRBV3-2) to TRBJ2-3; D not resolved. The germline V gene has CDR1 LGHDT and CDR2 YNNKEL (reference sequence). Trimming stripped 2 bases from V and 1 base from J, with 16 bases between. The CDR3 has 17 residues. Written as DNA, the CDR3 is TGTGCCAGCAGCCAATATCCTTCGCTAGGCCGCACAGATACGCAGTATTTT. Translating gives CASSQYPSLGRTDTQYF.

The rearrangement links TRBV7-2 to TRBJ2-6; maybe TRBD1 (6 bases). The V and J ends lost 5 bases and 1 base respectively, with 12 bases between them. The CDR3 is 16 amino acids. Germline V lookup: CDR1 SGHTA, CDR2 FQGNSA. CDR3 amino acids: CASSLQGRSGANVLTF. As DNA, the CDR3 is TGTGCCAGCAGCCTACAGGGCCGGTCTGGGGCCAACGTCCTGACTTTC.

The chain carries TRBV7-8 and TRBJ2-1; the match to TRBD2 covers 8 bases. With 1 base clipped from V and 6 bases from J, the junction kept 5 bases outside the gene matches. The CDR3 extends over 15 amino acids. Germline V CDR1 and CDR2: SGHVS, FQNEAQ. The CDR3 coding sequence is TGTGCCAGCAGCTTAGGGCGGGGGGCCACCAATGAGCAGTTCTTC. Residues: CASSLGRGATNEQFF.

The chain carries TRBV4-1 and TRBJ2-5, with 7 bases identical to TRBD2. Germline assignment: CDR1 MGHRA and CDR2 YSYEKL. The ends lost 3 bases at V and 5 bases at J; junction bases unmatched: 18. The CDR3 is 18 amino acids. The CDR3 DNA reads as TGCGCCAGCAGCCAGGTTGGGCGGTTAAGCGGGGCACGGGAGACCCAGTACTTC. This sequence encodes CASSQVGRLSGARETQYF.

The chain joins TRBV6-2 or TRBV6-3 to TRBJ1-1; D is uncertain. There are 13 residues in the CDR3. Germline CDR1 and CDR2: MNHEY and SVGEGT. Trimming took off 2 bases at V and 0 bases at J, with 4 bases between the two ends. The CDR3 region is CASSYELNTEAFF. The CDR3 DNA sequence: TGTGCCAGCAGTTACGAGTTGAACACTGAAGCTTTCTTT.

The rearrangement uses TRBV7-2 and TRBJ1-1; 7 bases are a match to TRBD1. Trimming at V came to 5 bases and at J to 4 bases, leaving 7 bases not matched to a gene. Germline values: CDR1 SGHTA, CDR2 FQGNSA. The CDR3 spans 14 residues. CDR3: CASSASGGFTEAFF. CDR3 sequence (DNA): TGTGCCAGCAGCGCCTCAGGGGGATTCACTGAAGCTTTCTTT. Combining the CDR3 with reference TRBV7-2 and TRBJ1-1 gives the whole variable domain GAGVSQSPSNKVTEKGKDVELRCDPISGHTALYWYRQSLGQGLEFLIYFQGNSAPDKSGLPSDRFSAERTGGSVSTLTIQRTQQEDSAVYLCASSASGGFTEAFFGQGTRLTVV.

The chain combines TRBV14 with TRBJ2-7; TRBD1 might be the D (5 bases). V was shortened by 5 bases and J by 3 bases, with 11 bases between the two germline ends. The CDR3 consists of 13 residues. From germline, CDR1 is SGHDN and CDR2 FVKESK. The CDR3, as DNA: TGTGCCAGCAGCGAAGGGGCCAACTACGAGCAGTACGTC. Its translation is CASSEGANYEQYV.

CDR3 sequence (DNA): TGCGCCAGCAGCCAAGATCTGAGGGTTGGGGGCGGCTACACCTTC. It is translated as CASSQDLRVGGGYTF. This rearrangement joins TRBV4-3 to TRBJ1-2; D might be TRBD1 (6 bases). The V end lost 0 bases, the J end lost 8 bases, and 16 bases lay between the germline ends. The CDR3 extends over 15 amino acids. The germline CDR1 and CDR2 sequences are LGHNA and YSLEER.

The chain combines TRBV9 with TRBJ2-6; D is unclear. The CDR3 sequence is 15 residues long. The V and J ends lost 0 bases and 2 bases respectively, with 6 bases between them. Germline V gene lookup returns CDR1 SGDLS and CDR2 YYNGEE. The CDR3 DNA sequence: TGTGCCAGCAGCGTAGCTAATGCTGGGGCCAACGTCCTGACTTTC. It yields the protein CASSVANAGANVLTF. Variable domain in full (rest from reference TRBV9 and TRBJ2-6): DSGVTQTPKHLITATGQRVTLRCSPRSGDLSVYWYQQSLDQGLQFLIQYYNGEERAKGNILERFSAQQFPDLHSELNLSSLELGDSALYFCASSVANAGANVLTFGAGSRLTVL.

The gene calls are TRBV11-2 and TRBJ2-7; TRBD1 aligns across 7 bases. The CDR3 has 15 amino acids. The germline V gene encodes CDR1 SGHAT and CDR2 FQNNGV. With 1 base clipped from V and 2 bases from J, the junction kept 5 bases outside the gene matches. The CDR3 DNA sequence: TGTGCCAGCAGCTTAGCCGGGACAGTCACCTACGAGCAGTACGTC. Residues: CASSLAGTVTYEQYV.

This chain links TRBV4-1 with TRBJ1-2, with D unresolved. The CDR3 is made up of 17 amino acids. V was pared by 0 bases and J by 4 bases, with 18 bases between. The germline V gene encodes CDR1 MGHRA and CDR2 YSYEKL. The CDR3 spells CASSQDERGDQIYGYTF. The CDR3 nucleotides are TGCGCCAGCAGCCAAGACGAGCGAGGAGATCAAATCTATGGCTACACCTTC.

This chain connects TRBV3-1 (or the pseudogene TRBV3-2) to TRBJ1-2; 7 bases align to TRBD1. V was pared by 5 bases and J by 4 bases, with 7 bases of the junction left unmatched. This CDR3 contains 14 residues. The germline CDR1 and CDR2 sequences are LGHDT and YNNKEL (reference sequence). DNA of the CDR3: TGTGCCAGCAGCTCCACAGGGGCAATCTATGGCTACACCTTC. This encodes CASSSTGAIYGYTF.

The chain recombines TRBV7-2 with TRBJ1-3; TRBD1 matches at 8 bases. The CDR3 loop spans 13 amino acids. Germline V gene lookup returns CDR1 SGHTA and CDR2 FQGNSA. Losses at the gene ends were 8 bases for V and 4 bases for J; bases not matched to a gene: 4. The CDR3 region has the DNA TGTGCCAGCCGCCAGGGGGCAGGAAACACCATATATTTT. Encoded protein: CASRQGAGNTIYF.

The chain links TRBV7-9 to TRBJ1-2; 9 positions agree with TRBD1. The length of the CDR3 is 14 residues. The V and J ends lost 4 bases and 6 bases, in that order; junction bases with no gene match: 6. The germline V gene has CDR1 SEHNR and CDR2 FQNEAQ (reference sequence). The CDR3 coding sequence is TGTGCCAGCAGCTCCAGGACAGGGGAGGATGGCTACACCTTC. Its translation: CASSSRTGEDGYTF. The full variable domain, its missing parts supplied by reference TRBV7-9 and TRBJ1-2, is DTGVSQNPRHKITKRGQNVTFRCDPISEHNRLYWYRQTLGQGPEFLTYFQNEAQLEKSRLLSDRFSAERPKGSFSTLEIQRTEQGDSAMYLCASSSRTGEDGYTFGSGTRLTVV.

This chain uses TRBV3-1 (or the pseudogene TRBV3-2) with TRBJ2-3, with 12 bases that match TRBD2. Germline CDR1 LGHDT, CDR2 YNNKEL (reference sequence). The CDR3 is made up of 14 amino acids. V was clipped by 4 bases and J by 8 bases; unmatched bases: 4. CDR3 coding DNA: TGTGCCAGCAGCCTGACTAGCGGGGGTGTTACGCAGTATTTT. It codes for CASSLTSGGVTQYF.

The chain uses TRBV18 and TRBJ2-2; D perhaps matches TRBD2 (6 bases). Germline assignment: CDR1 KGHSH and CDR2 LQKENI. The ends were cut back, 6 bases at V and 3 bases at J, with 20 bases in the middle. The CDR3 runs 17 residues. The CDR3 DNA reads as TGTGCCAGCTCGTCGGGCCTGGGCGGAGGGGACACCGGGGAGCTGTTTTTT. Its translation is CASSSGLGGGDTGELFF.

The chain joins TRBV18 to TRBJ1-1; 7 bases align to TRBD1. CDR1 is KGHSH and CDR2 is LQKENI in the germline V gene. The V segment lost 5 bases and the J segment 4 bases; nucleotides outside the gene matches: 4. This CDR3 has 13 amino acids. This CDR3 is CASSTTGVTEAFF. The CDR3 region has the DNA TGTGCCAGCTCAACAACAGGGGTCACTGAAGCTTTCTTT.